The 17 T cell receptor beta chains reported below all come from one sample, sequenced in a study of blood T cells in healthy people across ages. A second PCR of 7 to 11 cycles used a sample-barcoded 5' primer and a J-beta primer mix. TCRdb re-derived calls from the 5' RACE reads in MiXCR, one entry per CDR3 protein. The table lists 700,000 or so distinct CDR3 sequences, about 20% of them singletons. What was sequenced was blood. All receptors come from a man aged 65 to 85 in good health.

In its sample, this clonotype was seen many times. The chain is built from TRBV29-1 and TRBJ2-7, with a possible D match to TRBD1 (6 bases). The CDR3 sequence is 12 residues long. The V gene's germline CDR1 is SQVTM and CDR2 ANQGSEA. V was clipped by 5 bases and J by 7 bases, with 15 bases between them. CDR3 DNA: TGCAGCGTTAAGTCGCTAGGACAGGAGCAGTACGTC. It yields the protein CSVKSLGQEQYV.

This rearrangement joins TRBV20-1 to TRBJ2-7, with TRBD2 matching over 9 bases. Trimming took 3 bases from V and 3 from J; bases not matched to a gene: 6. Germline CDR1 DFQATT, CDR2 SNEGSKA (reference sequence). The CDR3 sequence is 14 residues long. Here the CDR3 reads CSARSAGGIYEQYF. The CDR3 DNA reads TGCAGTGCTAGGTCAGCGGGGGGAATCTACGAGCAGTACTTC.

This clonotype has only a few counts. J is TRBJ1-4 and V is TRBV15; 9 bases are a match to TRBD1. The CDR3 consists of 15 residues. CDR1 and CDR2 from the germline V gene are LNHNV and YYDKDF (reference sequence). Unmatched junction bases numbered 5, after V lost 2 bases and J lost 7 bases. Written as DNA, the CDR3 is TGTGCCACCAGCAGACAGGACAGGGGAGGTGAAAAACTGTTTTTT. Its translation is CATSRQDRGGEKLFF.

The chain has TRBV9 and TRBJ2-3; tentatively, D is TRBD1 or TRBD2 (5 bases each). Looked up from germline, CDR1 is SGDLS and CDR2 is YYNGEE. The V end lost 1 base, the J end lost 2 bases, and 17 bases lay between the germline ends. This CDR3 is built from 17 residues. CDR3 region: CASSVSPGWGTTDTQYF. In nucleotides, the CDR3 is TGTGCCAGCAGCGTAAGCCCCGGTTGGGGGACCACAGATACGCAGTATTTT.

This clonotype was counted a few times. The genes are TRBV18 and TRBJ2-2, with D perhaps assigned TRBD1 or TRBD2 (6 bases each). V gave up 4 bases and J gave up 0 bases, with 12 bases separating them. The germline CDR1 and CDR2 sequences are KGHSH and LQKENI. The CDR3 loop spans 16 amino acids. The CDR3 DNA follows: TGTGCCAGCTCACTGGGGGGCGCGTCGAACACCGGGGAGCTGTTTTTT. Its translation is CASSLGGASNTGELFF.

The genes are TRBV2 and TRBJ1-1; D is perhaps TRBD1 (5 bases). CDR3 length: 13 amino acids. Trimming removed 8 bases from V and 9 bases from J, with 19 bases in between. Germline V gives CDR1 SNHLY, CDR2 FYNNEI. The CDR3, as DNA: TGTGCCAGCGGTACGGGAACAGGCGCTCAAGCTTTCTTT. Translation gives CASGTGTGAQAFF.

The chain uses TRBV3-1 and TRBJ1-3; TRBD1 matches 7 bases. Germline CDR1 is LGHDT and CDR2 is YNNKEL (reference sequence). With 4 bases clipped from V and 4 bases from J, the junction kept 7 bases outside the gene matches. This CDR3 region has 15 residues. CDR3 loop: CASSPPRGSGNTIYF. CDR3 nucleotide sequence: TGTGCCAGCAGCCCGCCCAGGGGGTCAGGAAACACCATATATTTT. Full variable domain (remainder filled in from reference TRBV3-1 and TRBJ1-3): DTAVSQTPKYLVTQMGNDKSIKCEQNLGHDTMYWYKQDSKKFLKIMFSYNNKELIINETVPNRFSPKSPDKAHLNLHINSLELGDSAVYFCASSPPRGSGNTIYFGEGSWLTVV.

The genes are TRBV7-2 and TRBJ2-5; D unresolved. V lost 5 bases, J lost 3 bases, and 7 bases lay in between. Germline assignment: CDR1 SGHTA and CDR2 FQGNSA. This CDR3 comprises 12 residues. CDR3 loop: CASSETKETQYF. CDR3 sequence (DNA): TGTGCCAGCAGCGAAACAAAAGAGACCCAGTACTTC.

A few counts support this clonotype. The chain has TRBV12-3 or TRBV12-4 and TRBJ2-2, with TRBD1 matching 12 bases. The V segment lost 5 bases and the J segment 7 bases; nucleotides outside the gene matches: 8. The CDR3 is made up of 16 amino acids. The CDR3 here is CASSPRDRGQNGELFF. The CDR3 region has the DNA TGTGCCAGCAGTCCTCGGGACAGGGGGCAGAACGGGGAGCTGTTTTTT.

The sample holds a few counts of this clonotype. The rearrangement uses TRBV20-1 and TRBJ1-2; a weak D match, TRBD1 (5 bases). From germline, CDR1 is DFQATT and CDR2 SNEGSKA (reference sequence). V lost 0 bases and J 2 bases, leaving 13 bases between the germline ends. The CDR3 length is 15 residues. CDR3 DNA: TGCAGTGCTAGAGAAAGGGTGGGGGTGAACTATGGCTACACCTTC. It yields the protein CSARERVGVNYGYTF.

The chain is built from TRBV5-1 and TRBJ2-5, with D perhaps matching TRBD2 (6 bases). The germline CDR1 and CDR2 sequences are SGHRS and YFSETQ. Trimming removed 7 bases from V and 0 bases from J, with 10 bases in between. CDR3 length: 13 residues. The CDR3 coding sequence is TGCGCCAGCCAACGGGGGAACCAAGAGACCCAGTACTTC. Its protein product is CASQRGNQETQYF.

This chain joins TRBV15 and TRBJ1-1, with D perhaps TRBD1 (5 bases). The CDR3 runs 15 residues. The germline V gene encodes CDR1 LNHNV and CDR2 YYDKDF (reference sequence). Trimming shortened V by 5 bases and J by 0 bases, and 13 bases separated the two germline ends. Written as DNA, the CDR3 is TGTGCCACCAGCGGACAACTTAAGATGAACACTGAAGCTTTCTTT. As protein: CATSGQLKMNTEAFF.

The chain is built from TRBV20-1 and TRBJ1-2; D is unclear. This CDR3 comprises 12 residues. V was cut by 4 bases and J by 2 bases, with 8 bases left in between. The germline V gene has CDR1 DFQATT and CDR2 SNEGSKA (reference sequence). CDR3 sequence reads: CSATGRNYGYTF. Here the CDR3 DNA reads TGCAGTGCTACTGGGAGAAACTATGGCTACACCTTC.

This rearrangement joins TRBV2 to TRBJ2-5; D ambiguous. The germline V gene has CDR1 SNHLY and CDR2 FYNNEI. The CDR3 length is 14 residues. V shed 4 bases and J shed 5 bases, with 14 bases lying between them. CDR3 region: CASSASARHETQYF. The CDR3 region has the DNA TGTGCCAGCAGTGCCAGCGCCAGGCATGAGACCCAGTACTTC.

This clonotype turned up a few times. The CDR3 nucleotides are TGCGCCAGCAGCTTATCTAGCGGGGACTACAATGAGCAGTTCTTC. It codes for CASSLSSGDYNEQFF. The rearrangement joins TRBV5-1 to TRBJ2-1, with 9 bases fitting TRBD2. The CDR3 length is 15 residues. Germline values: CDR1 SGHRS, CDR2 YFSETQ. V shed 2 bases and J 3 bases; nucleotides not matched to a gene: 3.

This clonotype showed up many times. The chain's CDR3 is CASSVGTAENEKLFF. Here the CDR3 DNA reads TGTGCCAGCAGCGTAGGAACTGCGGAGAATGAAAAACTGTTTTTT. This rearrangement joins TRBV9 to TRBJ1-4; D remains unclear. Trimming removed 0 bases from V and 5 bases from J, with 11 bases in between. The CDR3 contains 15 residues. CDR1 is SGDLS, CDR2 YYNGEE, per germline.

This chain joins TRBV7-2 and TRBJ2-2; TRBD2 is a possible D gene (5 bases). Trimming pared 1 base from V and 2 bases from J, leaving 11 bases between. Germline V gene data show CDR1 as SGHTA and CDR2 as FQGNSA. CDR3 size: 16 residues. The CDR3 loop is CASSLVSGINTGELFF. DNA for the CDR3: TGTGCCAGCAGCTTAGTTTCCGGGATCAACACCGGGGAGCTGTTTTTT.